This T cell receptor (beta chain) emerged from a study of CD8+ T cells in alopecia areata. About the study: Each day, treated patients took oral tofacitinib twice, at 5 to 10 mg per dose. Scoring of severity for treated patients was based on percentage of affected scalp area. Overall study findings and caveats: Normal scalp had lower clonality than lesional scalp, with alopecia totalis/universalis lesions showing this most strongly.

Treatment noted: oral pan-JAK inhibitor, 5-10 mg twice daily. Of note for this clone: The antigen remains unidentified.

cDNA reverse transcribed from extracted RNA served as the sequencing template. Sequenced by immunoSEQ multiplex PCR; TCRdb stores in-frame clones only, minus some. The repertoire holds more than 150,000 clones, with about 47% as singletons. The clonotype originates from a human donor with alopecia areata. This material consisted of CD8+ T cells sorted from blood, taken at week 52, from a patient treated with tofacitinib.

DNA of the CDR3: TGTGCCAGCAGCTTACGTCCCGTCCAGCAGCACTACAATGAGCAGTTCTTC. This encodes CASSLRPVQQHYNEQFF. The genes are TRBV7-2 and TRBJ2-1; D gene unclear. The germline V gene has CDR1 SGHTA and CDR2 FQGNSA. There are 17 residues in the CDR3. Trimming took 2 bases from V and 3 from J, leaving 17 bases between them.